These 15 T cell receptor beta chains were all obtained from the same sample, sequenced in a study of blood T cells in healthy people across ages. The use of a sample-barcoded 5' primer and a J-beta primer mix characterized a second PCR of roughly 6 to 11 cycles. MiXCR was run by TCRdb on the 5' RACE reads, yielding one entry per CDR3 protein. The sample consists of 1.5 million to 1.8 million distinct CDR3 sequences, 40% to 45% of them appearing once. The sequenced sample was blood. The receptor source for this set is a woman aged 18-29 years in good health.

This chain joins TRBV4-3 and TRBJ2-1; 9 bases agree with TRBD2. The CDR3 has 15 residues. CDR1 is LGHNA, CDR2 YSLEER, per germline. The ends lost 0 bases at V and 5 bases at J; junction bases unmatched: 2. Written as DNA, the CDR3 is TGCGCCAGCAGCCAAGAGGCTAGCGGGAACAATGAGCAGTTCTTC. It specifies CASSQEASGNNEQFF.

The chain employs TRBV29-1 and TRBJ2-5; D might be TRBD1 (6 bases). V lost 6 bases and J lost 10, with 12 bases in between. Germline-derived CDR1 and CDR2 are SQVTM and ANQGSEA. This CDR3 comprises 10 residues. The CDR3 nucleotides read TGCAGCGTCGAGGACAGTGGCCAGTACTTC. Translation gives CSVEDSGQYF.

CDR3 nucleotide sequence: TGTGCCAGCAACCTTCGGGACTGGGACTACAATGAGCAGTTCTTC. It encodes CASNLRDWDYNEQFF. The J gene is TRBJ2-1, the V gene TRBV6-2 or TRBV6-3; weak D call: TRBD2 (6 bases). V gave up 7 bases and J gave up 3 bases, with 16 bases separating them. Per germline, CDR1 MNHEY and CDR2 SVGEGT. The CDR3 covers 15 residues.

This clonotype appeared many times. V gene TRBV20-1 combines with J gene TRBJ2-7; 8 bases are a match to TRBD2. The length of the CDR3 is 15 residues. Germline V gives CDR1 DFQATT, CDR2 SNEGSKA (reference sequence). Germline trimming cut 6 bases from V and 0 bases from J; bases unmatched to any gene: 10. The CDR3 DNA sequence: TGCAGTGCACATGGGGAGCGGGAGAGCTCCTACGAGCAGTACTTC. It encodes CSAHGERESSYEQYF.

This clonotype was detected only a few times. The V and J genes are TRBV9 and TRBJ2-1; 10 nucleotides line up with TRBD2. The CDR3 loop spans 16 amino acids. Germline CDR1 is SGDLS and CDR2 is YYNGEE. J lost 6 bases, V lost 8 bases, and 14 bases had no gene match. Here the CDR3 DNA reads TGTGCCAGTACCCTTGGGCTAGCGGGAGATAGCAATGAGCAGTTCTTC. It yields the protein CASTLGLAGDSNEQFF.

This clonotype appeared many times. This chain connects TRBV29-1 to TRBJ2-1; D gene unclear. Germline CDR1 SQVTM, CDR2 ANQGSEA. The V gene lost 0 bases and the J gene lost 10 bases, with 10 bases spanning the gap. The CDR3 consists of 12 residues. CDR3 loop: CSVEDETEEQFF. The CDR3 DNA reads TGCAGCGTTGAAGATGAAACGGAAGAGCAGTTCTTC.

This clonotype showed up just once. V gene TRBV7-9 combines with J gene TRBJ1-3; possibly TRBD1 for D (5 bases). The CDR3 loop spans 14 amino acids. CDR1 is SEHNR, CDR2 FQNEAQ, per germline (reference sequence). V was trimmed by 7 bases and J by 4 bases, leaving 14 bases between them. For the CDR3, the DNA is TGTGCCAGCACGTACGAGGGGTCAGGAAACACCATATATTTT. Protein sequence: CASTYEGSGNTIYF. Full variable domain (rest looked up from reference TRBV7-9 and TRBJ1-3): DTGVSQNPRHKITKRGQNVTFRCDPISEHNRLYWYRQTLGQGPEFLTYFQNEAQLEKSRLLSDRFSAERPKGSFSTLEIQRTEQGDSAMYLCASTYEGSGNTIYFGEGSWLTVV.

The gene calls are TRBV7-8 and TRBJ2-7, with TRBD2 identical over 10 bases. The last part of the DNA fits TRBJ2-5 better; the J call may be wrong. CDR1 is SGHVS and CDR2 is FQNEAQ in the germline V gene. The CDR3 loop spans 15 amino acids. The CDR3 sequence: CASSSRVAGGETQYF. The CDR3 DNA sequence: TGTGCCAGCAGCTCCCGGGTAGCGGGAGGAGAGACCCAGTACTTC.

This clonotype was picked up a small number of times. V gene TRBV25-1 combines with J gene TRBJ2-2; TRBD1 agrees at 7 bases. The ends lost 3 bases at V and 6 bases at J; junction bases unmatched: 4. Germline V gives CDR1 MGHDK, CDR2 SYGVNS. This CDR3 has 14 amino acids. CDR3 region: CASSDPTGAGELFF. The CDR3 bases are TGTGCCAGCAGTGACCCCACAGGGGCCGGGGAGCTGTTTTTT. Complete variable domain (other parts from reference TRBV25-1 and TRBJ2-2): EADIYQTPRYLVIGTGKKITLECSQTMGHDKMYWYQQDPGMELHLIHYSYGVNSTEKGDLSSESTVSRIRTEHFPLTLESARPSHTSQYLCASSDPTGAGELFFGEGSRLTVL.

CDR3 amino acids: CASSGRRAEGYNEQFF. The CDR3 DNA follows: TGTGCCAGCAGCGGCAGGAGAGCGGAGGGATACAATGAGCAGTTCTTC. The chain recombines TRBV3-1 with TRBJ2-1; maybe TRBD2 (6 bases). V lost 5 bases, J lost 4 bases, and 18 bases lay in between. The CDR3 loop spans 16 amino acids. The germline V gene has CDR1 LGHDT and CDR2 YNNKEL (reference sequence).

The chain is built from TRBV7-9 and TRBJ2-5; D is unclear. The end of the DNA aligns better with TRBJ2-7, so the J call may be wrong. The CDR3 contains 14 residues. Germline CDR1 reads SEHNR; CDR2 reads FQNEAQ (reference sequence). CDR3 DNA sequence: TGTGCCAGCAGCCCCCGGTTGGGTACGGCCGAGCAGTACTTC. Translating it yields CASSPRLGTAEQYF.

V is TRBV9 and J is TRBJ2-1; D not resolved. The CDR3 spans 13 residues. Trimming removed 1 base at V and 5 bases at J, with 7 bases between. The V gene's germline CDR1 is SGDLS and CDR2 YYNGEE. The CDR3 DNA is TGTGCCAGCAGCGTAAACTGGAACAATGAGCAGTTCTTC. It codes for CASSVNWNNEQFF.

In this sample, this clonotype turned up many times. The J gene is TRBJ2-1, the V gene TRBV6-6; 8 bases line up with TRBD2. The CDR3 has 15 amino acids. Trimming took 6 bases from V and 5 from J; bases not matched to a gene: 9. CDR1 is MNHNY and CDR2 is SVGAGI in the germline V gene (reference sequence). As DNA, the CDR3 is TGTGCCAGCAGCCCCCCTGGAGCGGGAGACAATGAGCAGTTCTTC. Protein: CASSPPGAGDNEQFF.

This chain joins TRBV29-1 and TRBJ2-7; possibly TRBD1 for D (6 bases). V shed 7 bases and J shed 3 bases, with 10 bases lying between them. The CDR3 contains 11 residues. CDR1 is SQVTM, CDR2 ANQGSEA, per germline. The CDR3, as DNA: TGCAGCGGAGGACAGTTCTACGAGCAGTACTTC. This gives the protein CSGGQFYEQYF.

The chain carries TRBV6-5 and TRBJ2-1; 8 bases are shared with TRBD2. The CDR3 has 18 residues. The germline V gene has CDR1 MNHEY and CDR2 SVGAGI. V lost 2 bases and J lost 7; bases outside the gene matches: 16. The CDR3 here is CASSYLRAAGGGFNEQFF. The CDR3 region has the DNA TGTGCCAGCAGTTACCTTCGGGCAGCCGGGGGGGGTTTTAATGAGCAGTTCTTC.